Listed here is a single TCR beta chain. Its antigen remains unknown. The data are from a study of OX40 agonist ivuxolimab in advanced cancers. Method: immunoSEQ multiplex PCR; TCRdb's copy keeps in-frame clones and lacks some. The sample holds tens of thousands of clones; around four fifths are singletons and the top ten take about 2%. General study findings and limits: CD4+ and CD8+ T cells in blood underwent clonal expansion by week 6 at 0.1 to 3.0 mg/kg. Researchers did not determine the expanded peripheral T cells' antigen specificity.

Losses at the gene ends were 1 base for V and 4 bases for J; bases not matched to a gene: 9. The CDR3 loop spans 16 amino acids. Germline CDR1 and CDR2: MDHEN and SYDVKM. The chain uses TRBV28 and TRBJ1-2; 7 bases map to TRBD1. Material: CD4+ or CD8+ T cells sorted from blood, obtained in a trial of the OX40 agonist ivuxolimab. The origin of this receptor is an adult with an advanced solid tumor such as melanoma, head and neck, liver or kidney cancer. CDR3 protein: CASSLFSGRGGYGYTF. The CDR3 DNA reads TGTGCCAGCAGTTTATTCTCCGGCAGGGGGGGCTATGGCTACACCTTC.